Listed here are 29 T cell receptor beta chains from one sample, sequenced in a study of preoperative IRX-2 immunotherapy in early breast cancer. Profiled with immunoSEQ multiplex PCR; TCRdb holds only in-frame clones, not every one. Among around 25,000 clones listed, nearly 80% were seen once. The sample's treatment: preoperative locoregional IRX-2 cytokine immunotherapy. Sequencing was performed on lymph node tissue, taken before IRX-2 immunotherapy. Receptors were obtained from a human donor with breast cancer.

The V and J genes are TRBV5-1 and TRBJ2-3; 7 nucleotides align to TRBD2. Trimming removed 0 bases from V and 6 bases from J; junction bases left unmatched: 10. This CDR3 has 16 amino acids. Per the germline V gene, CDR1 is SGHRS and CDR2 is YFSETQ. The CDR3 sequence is CASSLGWTSTEDTQYF. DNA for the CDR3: TGCGCCAGCAGCTTGGGATGGACTAGTACCGAGGATACGCAGTATTTT.

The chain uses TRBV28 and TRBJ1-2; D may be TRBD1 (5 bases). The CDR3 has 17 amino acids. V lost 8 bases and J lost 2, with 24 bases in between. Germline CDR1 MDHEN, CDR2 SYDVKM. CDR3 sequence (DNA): TGTGCCAGCGCCCGCCCGGCAGCAGCTAGGGGAAACTATGGCTACACCTTC. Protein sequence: CASARPAAARGNYGYTF.

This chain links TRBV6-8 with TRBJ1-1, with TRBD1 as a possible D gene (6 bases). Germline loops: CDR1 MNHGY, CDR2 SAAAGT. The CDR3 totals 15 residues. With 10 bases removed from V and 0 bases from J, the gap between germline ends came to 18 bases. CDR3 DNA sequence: TGTGCCATCAGGGCAGAACAGGGCTTGAACACTGAAGCTTTCTTT. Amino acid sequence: CAIRAEQGLNTEAFF.

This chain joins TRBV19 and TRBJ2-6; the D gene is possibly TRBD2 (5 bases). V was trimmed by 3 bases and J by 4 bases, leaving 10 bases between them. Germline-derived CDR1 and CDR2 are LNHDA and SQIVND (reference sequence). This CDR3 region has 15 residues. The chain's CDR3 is CASSIVRAGANVLTF. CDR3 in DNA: TGTGCCAGTAGTATTGTGCGGGCCGGGGCCAACGTCCTGACTTTC.

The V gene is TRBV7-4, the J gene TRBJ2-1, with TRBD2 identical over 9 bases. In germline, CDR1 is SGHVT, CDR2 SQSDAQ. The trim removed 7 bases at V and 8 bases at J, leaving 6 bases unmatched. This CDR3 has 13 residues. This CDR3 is CASTPTSGDEQFF. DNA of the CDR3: TGTGCCAGCACCCCGACTAGCGGTGATGAGCAGTTCTTC.

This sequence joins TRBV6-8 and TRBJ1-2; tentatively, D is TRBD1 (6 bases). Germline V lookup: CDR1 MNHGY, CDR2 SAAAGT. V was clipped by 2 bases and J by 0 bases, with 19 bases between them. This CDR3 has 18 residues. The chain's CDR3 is CASSYPGDGTKTNYGYTF. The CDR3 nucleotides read TGTGCCAGCAGTTACCCAGGGGACGGCACAAAGACTAACTATGGCTACACCTTC.

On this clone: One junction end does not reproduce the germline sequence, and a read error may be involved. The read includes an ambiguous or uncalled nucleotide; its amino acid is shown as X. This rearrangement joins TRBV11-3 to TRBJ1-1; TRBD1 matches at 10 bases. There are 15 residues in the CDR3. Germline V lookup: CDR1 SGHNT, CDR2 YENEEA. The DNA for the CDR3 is TGTGCCAGCAGCGCCAGACAGGGGGCAAACACTGAAGYTTTCTTT. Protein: CASSARQGANTEXFF.

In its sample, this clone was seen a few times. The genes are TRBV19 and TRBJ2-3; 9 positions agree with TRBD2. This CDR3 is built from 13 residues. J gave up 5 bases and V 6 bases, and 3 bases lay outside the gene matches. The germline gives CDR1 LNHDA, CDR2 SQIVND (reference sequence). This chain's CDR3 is CASSLLAGDTQYF. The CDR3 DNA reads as TGTGCCAGTAGCCTACTAGCGGGAGATACGCAGTATTTT.

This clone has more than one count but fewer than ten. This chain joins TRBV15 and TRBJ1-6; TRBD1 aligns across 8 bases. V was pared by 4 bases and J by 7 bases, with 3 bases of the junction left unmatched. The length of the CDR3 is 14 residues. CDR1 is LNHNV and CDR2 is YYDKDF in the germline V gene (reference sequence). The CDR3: CATSTTGANSPLHF. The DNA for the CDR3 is TGTGCCACCAGCACGACAGGGGCCAATTCACCCCTCCACTTT.

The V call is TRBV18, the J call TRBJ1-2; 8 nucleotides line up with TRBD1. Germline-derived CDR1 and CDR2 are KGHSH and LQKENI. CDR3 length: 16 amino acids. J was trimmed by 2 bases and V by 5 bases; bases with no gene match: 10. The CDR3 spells CASSTDRDGINYGYTF. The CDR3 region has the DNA TGTGCCAGCTCAACGGACAGGGACGGTATAAACTATGGCTACACCTTC.

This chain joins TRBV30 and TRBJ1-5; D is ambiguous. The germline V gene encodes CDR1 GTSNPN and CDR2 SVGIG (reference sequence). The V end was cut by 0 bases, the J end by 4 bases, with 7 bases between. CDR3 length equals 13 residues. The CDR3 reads CAWSVQGNQPQHF. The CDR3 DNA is TGTGCCTGGAGTGTCCAAGGGAATCAGCCCCAGCATTTT.

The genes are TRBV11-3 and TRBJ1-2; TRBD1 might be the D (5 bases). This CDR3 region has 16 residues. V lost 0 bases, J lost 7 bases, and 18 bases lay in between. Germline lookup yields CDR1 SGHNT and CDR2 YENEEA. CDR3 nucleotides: TGTGCCAGCAGCTTAGACCTCCCCGGGGCTCAGGTTGGCTACACCTTC. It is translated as CASSLDLPGAQVGYTF.

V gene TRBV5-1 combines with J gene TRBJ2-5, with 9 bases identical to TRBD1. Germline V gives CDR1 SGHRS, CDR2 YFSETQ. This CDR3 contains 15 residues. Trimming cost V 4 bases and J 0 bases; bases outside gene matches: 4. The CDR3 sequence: CASSTGQGNQETQYF. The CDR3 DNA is TGCGCCAGCAGCACTGGACAGGGGAACCAAGAGACCCAGTACTTC.

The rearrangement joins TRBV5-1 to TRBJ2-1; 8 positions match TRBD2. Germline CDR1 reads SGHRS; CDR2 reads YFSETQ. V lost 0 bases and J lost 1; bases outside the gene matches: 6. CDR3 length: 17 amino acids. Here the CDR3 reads CASSLVPGGRSYNEQFF. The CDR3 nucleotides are TGCGCCAGCAGCTTGGTTCCGGGGGGGCGTTCCTACAATGAGCAGTTCTTC.

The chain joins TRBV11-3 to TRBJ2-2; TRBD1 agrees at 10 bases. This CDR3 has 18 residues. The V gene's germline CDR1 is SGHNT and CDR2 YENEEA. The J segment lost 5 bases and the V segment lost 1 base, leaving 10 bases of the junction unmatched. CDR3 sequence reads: CASSLGPTGGKRTGELFF. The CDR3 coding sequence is TGTGCCAGCAGCTTAGGTCCGACAGGGGGCAAAAGGACCGGGGAGCTGTTTTTT.

DNA for the CDR3: TGTGCCAGCAGCTTACGAGCGGGGGCCCCGAGGGACACGAATGAGCAGTTCTTC. This codes for CASSLRAGAPRDTNEQFF. V usage is TRBV11-3 and J usage is TRBJ2-1, with 8 bases lining up with TRBD2. V lost 2 bases, J lost 7 bases, and 16 bases stayed unmatched. The germline gives CDR1 SGHNT, CDR2 YENEEA. The CDR3 consists of 18 residues.

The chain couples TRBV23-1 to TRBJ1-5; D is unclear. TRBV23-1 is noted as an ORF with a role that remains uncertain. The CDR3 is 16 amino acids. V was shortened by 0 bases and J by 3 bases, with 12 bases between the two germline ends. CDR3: CASSQSPQFINQPQHF. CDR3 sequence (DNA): TGCGCCAGCAGTCAATCGCCCCAGTTTATCAATCAGCCCCAGCATTTT.

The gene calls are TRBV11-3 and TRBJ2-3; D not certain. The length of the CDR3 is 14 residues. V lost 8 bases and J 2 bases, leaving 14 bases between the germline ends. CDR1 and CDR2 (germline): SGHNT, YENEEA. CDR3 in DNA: TGTGCCAGCGACCATCGACGGGTCACAGATACGCAGTATTTT. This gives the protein CASDHRRVTDTQYF. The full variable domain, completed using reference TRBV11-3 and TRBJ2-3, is EAGVVQSPRYKIIEKKQPVAFWCNPISGHNTLYWYLQNLGQGPELLIRYENEEAVDDSQLPKDRFSAERLKGVDSTLKIQPAELGDSAVYLCASDHRRVTDTQYFGPGTRLTVL.

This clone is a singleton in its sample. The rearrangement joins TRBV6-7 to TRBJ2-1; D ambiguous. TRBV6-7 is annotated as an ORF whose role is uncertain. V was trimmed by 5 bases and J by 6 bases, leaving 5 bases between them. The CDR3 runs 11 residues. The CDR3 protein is CASSPLNEQFF. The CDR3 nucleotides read TGTGCCAGCAGTCCCCTCAATGAGCAGTTCTTC.

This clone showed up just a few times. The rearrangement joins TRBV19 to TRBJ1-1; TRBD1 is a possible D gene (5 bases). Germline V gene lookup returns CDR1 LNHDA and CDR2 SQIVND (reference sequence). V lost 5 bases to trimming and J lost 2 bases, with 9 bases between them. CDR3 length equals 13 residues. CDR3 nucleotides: TGTGCCAGTAGTCGCCAGGGAAACACTGAAGCTTTCTTT. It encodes CASSRQGNTEAFF.

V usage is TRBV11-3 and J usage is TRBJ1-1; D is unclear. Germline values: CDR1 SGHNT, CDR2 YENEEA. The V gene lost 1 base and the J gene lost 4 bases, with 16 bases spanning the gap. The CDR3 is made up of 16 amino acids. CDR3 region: CASSLGARLEGTEAFF. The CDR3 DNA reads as TGTGCCAGCAGCTTAGGGGCGAGACTCGAGGGCACTGAAGCTTTCTTT.

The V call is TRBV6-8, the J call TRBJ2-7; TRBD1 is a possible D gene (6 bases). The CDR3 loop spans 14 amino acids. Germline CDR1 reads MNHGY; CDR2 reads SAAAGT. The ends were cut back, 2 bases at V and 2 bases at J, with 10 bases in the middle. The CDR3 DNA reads TGTGCCAGCAGTTACACCAGGGGCCCCTACGAGCAGTACTTC. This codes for CASSYTRGPYEQYF.

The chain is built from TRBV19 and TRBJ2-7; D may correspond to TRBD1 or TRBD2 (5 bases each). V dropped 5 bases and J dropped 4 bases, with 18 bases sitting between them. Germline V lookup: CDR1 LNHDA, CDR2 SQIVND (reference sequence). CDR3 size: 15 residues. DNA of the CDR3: TGTGCCAGTAGTGGTCAAGGCCCCGGGGCGTACGAGCAGTACTTC. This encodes CASSGQGPGAYEQYF.

The CDR3 nucleotides are TGTGCCAGCAGCTTAGGACCCTCGAACACTGAAGCTTTCTTT. Amino acid sequence: CASSLGPSNTEAFF. The chain combines TRBV11-3 with TRBJ1-1; D ambiguous. The CDR3 totals 14 residues. The V end lost 1 base, the J end lost 1 base, and 7 bases lay between the germline ends. Looked up from germline, CDR1 is SGHNT and CDR2 is YENEEA. The entire variable domain, with the rest obtained from reference TRBV11-3 and TRBJ1-1, is as follows: EAGVVQSPRYKIIEKKQPVAFWCNPISGHNTLYWYLQNLGQGPELLIRYENEEAVDDSQLPKDRFSAERLKGVDSTLKIQPAELGDSAVYLCASSLGPSNTEAFFGQGTRLTVV.

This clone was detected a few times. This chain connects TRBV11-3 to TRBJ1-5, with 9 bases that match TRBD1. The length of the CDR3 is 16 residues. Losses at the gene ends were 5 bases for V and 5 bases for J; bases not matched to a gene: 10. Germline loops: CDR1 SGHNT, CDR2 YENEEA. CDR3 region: CASSQGTGGADQPQHF. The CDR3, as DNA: TGTGCCAGCAGCCAAGGTACAGGGGGCGCCGATCAGCCCCAGCATTTT.

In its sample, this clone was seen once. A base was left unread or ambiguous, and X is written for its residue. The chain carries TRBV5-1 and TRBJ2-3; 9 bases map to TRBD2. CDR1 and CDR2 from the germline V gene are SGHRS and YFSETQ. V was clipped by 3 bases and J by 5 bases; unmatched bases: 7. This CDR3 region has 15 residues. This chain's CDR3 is CASSSSGXARDTQYF. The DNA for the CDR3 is TGCGCCAGCAGCTCTAGCGGGGRGGCCCGAGATACGCAGTATTTT.

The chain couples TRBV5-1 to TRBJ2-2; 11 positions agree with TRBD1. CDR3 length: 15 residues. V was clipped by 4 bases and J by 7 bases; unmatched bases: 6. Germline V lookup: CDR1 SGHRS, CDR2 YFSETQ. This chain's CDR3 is CASSPRDRGIGELFF. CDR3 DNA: TGCGCCAGCAGCCCCCGGGACAGGGGGATCGGGGAGCTGTTTTTT.

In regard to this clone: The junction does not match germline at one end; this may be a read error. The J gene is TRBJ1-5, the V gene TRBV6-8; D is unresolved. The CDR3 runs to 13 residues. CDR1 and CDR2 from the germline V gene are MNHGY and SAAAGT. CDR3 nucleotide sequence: TGTGCCATCAGTTTGACAAGCAATCAGCCCCAGCATTTT. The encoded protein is CAISLTSNQPQHF.

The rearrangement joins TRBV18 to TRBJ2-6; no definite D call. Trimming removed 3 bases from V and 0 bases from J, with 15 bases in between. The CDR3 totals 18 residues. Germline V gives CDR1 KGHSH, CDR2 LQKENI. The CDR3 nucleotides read TGTGCCAGCTCACCTTTAAGGGAAGGGCTCTCTGGGGCCAACGTCCTGACTTTC. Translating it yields CASSPLREGLSGANVLTF.